The 13 T cell receptor beta chains below all came from one sample that was sequenced in a study of shared clonotypes between healthy human individuals. TCRdb keeps only in-frame clones here, not all; method: immunoSEQ multiplex PCR. The sample has approximately 1.4 million clones, about 98% seen once. Source material: naive CD4+ T cells sorted from blood. Subset: CD45RA+ positively selected. The receptors shown here come from a man aged 30 to 45 in good health.

The chain carries TRBV5-4 and TRBJ1-4; D is unresolved. The germline V and J ends were trimmed by 1 base and 8 bases, with 9 bases remaining between them. This CDR3 contains 13 residues. CDR1 and CDR2 from the germline V gene are SGHNT and YYREEE (reference sequence). CDR3 nucleotide sequence: TGTGCCAGCAGCTTGCTCCCGACCGAAAAACTGTTTTTT. As protein: CASSLLPTEKLFF.

The chain is built from TRBV7-3 and TRBJ2-5; 15 bases align to TRBD2. This CDR3 region has 14 residues. From germline, CDR1 is SGHTA and CDR2 FQGTGA. V shed 3 bases and J 7 bases; nucleotides not matched to a gene: 0. The CDR3 is CASSLGLAGGTQYF. The CDR3 bases are TGTGCCAGCAGCTTGGGACTAGCGGGAGGGACCCAGTACTTC.

This clone was picked up one time. This chain connects TRBV27 to TRBJ2-7, with 15 bases lining up with TRBD2. In germline, CDR1 is MNHEY, CDR2 SMNVEV (reference sequence). The CDR3 sequence is 14 residues long. After removal of 3 bases from V and 10 bases from J, the junction contained 4 bases not matched to a gene. The CDR3 loop is CASSFSGLAGGQYF. The CDR3 region has the DNA TGTGCCAGCAGTTTCTCGGGACTAGCGGGAGGCCAGTACTTC.

The J gene is TRBJ2-7, the V gene TRBV2, with D perhaps TRBD2 (5 bases). This CDR3 contains 15 residues. V lost 2 bases and J lost 7, with 18 bases in between. Germline CDR1 and CDR2: SNHLY and FYNNEI. Written as DNA, the CDR3 is TGTGCCAGCAGTGAACTTCAGGTTGTGGACTTGGAGCAGTACTTC. Protein sequence: CASSELQVVDLEQYF. Full variable domain (remainder filled in from reference TRBV2 and TRBJ2-7): EPEVTQTPSHQVTQMGQEVILRCVPISNHLYFYWYRQILGQKVEFLVSFYNNEISEKSEIFDDQFSVERPDGSNFTLKIRSTKLEDSAMYFCASSELQVVDLEQYFGPGTRLTVT.

V and J are TRBV19 and TRBJ2-7, with D possibly matching TRBD1 (6 bases). Deletions cut 7 bases from V and 1 base from J, with 11 bases between. Germline values: CDR1 LNHDA, CDR2 SQIVND (reference sequence). The length of the CDR3 is 13 residues. This CDR3 is CASKGTFSYEQYF. Written as DNA, the CDR3 is TGTGCCAGTAAGGGGACATTTTCCTACGAGCAGTACTTC.

The chain couples TRBV29-1 to TRBJ2-7, with D perhaps being TRBD1 or TRBD2 (5 bases each). Germline CDR1 SQVTM, CDR2 ANQGSEA. Trimming took 6 bases from V and 2 from J, leaving 17 bases between them. The CDR3 contains 14 residues. CDR3 loop: CSVGRDSGAYEQYF. CDR3 in DNA: TGCAGCGTGGGACGCGACAGTGGAGCCTACGAGCAGTACTTC.

The chain has TRBV4-2 and TRBJ2-6; 8 bases align to TRBD1. V was clipped by 4 bases and J by 1 base; unmatched bases: 15. The CDR3 has 20 residues. Germline assignment: CDR1 LGHNA and CDR2 YNFKEQ. CDR3 loop: CASSPQPGQGQGSGANVLTF. Written as DNA, the CDR3 is TGTGCCAGCAGCCCCCAACCCGGACAGGGTCAGGGATCTGGGGCCAACGTCCTGACTTTC.

The chain couples TRBV5-4 to TRBJ2-7, with 9 nucleotides matching TRBD2. From germline, CDR1 is SGHNT and CDR2 YYREEE (reference sequence). V shed 0 bases, J shed 5 bases, and the junction held 12 bases outside the gene matches. The CDR3 has 17 residues. CDR3 in DNA: TGTGCCAGCAGCTTGGGAGTTAGCGGGAGCTCAATCAACGAGCAGTACTTC. Its protein product is CASSLGVSGSSINEQYF.

The rearrangement uses TRBV2 and TRBJ2-1, with 11 bases matching TRBD2. The CDR3 has 16 residues. CDR1 SNHLY and CDR2 FYNNEI come from the germline V gene. The J segment lost 1 base and the V segment lost 6 bases, leaving 5 bases of the junction unmatched. This CDR3 is CASRKLAGVSYNEQFF. DNA for the CDR3: TGTGCCAGCAGAAAACTAGCGGGAGTTTCCTACAATGAGCAGTTCTTC.

V gene TRBV29-1 combines with J gene TRBJ2-7, with a weak D call TRBD1 (6 bases). The CDR3 has 11 amino acids. Deletions cut 6 bases from V and 4 bases from J, with 10 bases between. CDR1 SQVTM and CDR2 ANQGSEA come from the germline V gene. CDR3 coding DNA: TGCAGCGTGGGGGACACTTACGAGCAGTACTTC. Encoded protein: CSVGDTYEQYF.

This rearrangement joins TRBV7-2 to TRBJ2-3; D uncertain. Germline CDR1 SGHTA, CDR2 FQGNSA. This CDR3 spans 15 amino acids. The V end lost 5 bases, the J end lost 5 bases, and 17 bases lay between the germline ends. CDR3 sequence reads: CASSDIQAWRDTQYF. In nucleotides, the CDR3 is TGTGCCAGCAGCGACATTCAGGCATGGAGAGATACGCAGTATTTT.

This clone is a singleton in its sample. CDR3 coding DNA: TGTGCCAGCACCACACTAGCGGGTACAGATACGCAGTATTTT. Translation gives CASTTLAGTDTQYF. The V call is TRBV6-5, the J call TRBJ2-3; TRBD2 matches 9 bases. V lost 7 bases to trimming and J lost 3 bases; unmatched junction nucleotides: 5. The V gene's germline CDR1 is MNHEY and CDR2 SVGAGI. The CDR3 has 14 residues.

To note about this clone: The sample has other DNA sequences that encode this CDR3 too. The CDR3 loop reads CATSRDSYNEQFF. The CDR3, as DNA: TGTGCCACCAGCAGAGACAGTTACAATGAGCAGTTCTTC. The V and J genes are TRBV15 and TRBJ2-1; no clear D gene. This CDR3 is built from 13 residues. Germline V CDR1 and CDR2: LNHNV, YYDKDF (reference sequence). V lost 0 bases and J lost 4, with 4 bases in between.